Below are 25 T cell receptor beta chains sequenced from a single sample in a study of CD8 T cells in ankylosing spondylitis. Each CDR3 protein is one row after TCRdb ran MiXCR on the 5' RACE reads. The sample consists of about 210,000 distinct CDR3 sequences, over 7% of them appearing once. Sequencing was carried out using blood, either unsorted or a sorted T cell fraction (not recorded which). These TCRs come from a female donor with ankylosing spondylitis or in good health (not recorded which).

In its sample, this clonotype was seen many times. The chain couples TRBV6-2 or TRBV6-3 to TRBJ1-5; perhaps TRBD1 as D (5 bases). Looked up from germline, CDR1 is MNHEY and CDR2 is SVGEGT. V lost 6 bases to trimming and J lost 7 bases, with 19 bases between them. There are 15 residues in the CDR3. The CDR3 loop is CASSISDTGKQPQHF. The CDR3 DNA reads as TGTGCCAGCAGCATTTCGGACACCGGGAAACAGCCCCAGCATTTT.

This clonotype was observed at least ten times. The gene calls are TRBV5-1 and TRBJ1-6, with D unresolved. Trimming cost V 4 bases and J 10 bases, with 15 bases left between them. Germline V gene data show CDR1 as SGHRS and CDR2 as YFSETQ. This CDR3 is built from 14 residues. The CDR3 loop is CASSREGQASPLHF. The DNA of the CDR3 is TGCGCCAGCAGCCGGGAGGGCCAGGCCTCACCCCTCCACTTT.

This clonotype turned up a few times. The chain links TRBV7-2 to TRBJ2-1; 12 nucleotides agree with TRBD2. Trimming took 9 bases from V and 6 from J; bases not matched to a gene: 24. Per the germline V gene, CDR1 is SGHTA and CDR2 is FQGNSA. This CDR3 has 20 amino acids. For the CDR3, the DNA is TGTGCCAGTACCCTTATGGGGGGTGTACTAGCGGGAGGTTGGGGCAATGAGCAGTTCTTC. Protein product: CASTLMGGVLAGGWGNEQFF.

This clonotype has a count of ten or more. The J gene is TRBJ1-1, the V gene TRBV5-1; 8 bases align to TRBD1. The CDR3 runs 14 residues. V lost 6 bases to trimming and J lost 3 bases; unmatched junction nucleotides: 7. Germline V gene data show CDR1 as SGHRS and CDR2 as YFSETQ. The CDR3 bases are TGCGCCAGCACCCGACAGGGGTCGGACACTGAAGCTTTCTTT. Amino acid sequence: CASTRQGSDTEAFF.

This clonotype was seen ten or more times. Written as DNA, the CDR3 is TGCAGTGCTAGAAAAAGGGGGAACACCGGGGAGCTGTTTTTT. This encodes CSARKRGNTGELFF. V and J are TRBV20-1 and TRBJ2-2, with D possibly being TRBD1 (5 bases). Germline CDR1 reads DFQATT; CDR2 reads SNEGSKA (reference sequence). V was shortened by 2 bases and J by 1 base, with 8 bases between the two germline ends. The CDR3 covers 14 residues.

In this sample, this clonotype turned up many times. The V call is TRBV12-3 or TRBV12-4, the J call TRBJ2-2, with TRBD2 matching 10 bases. Losses at the gene ends were 8 bases for V and 2 bases for J; bases not matched to a gene: 2. The CDR3 is made up of 14 amino acids. The CDR3 DNA is TGTGCCAGCGAACTAGCGGGAAACACCGGGGAGCTGTTTTTT. It yields the protein CASELAGNTGELFF.

This clonotype was recorded at least ten times. The chain is built from TRBV4-2 and TRBJ1-6; possibly TRBD1 for D (5 bases). This CDR3 is built from 16 residues. Trimming left V 0 bases short and J 10 bases short, with 16 bases between. CDR1 is LGHNA and CDR2 is YNFKEQ in the germline V gene. CDR3 nucleotide sequence: TGTGCCAGCAGCCAAGATTGGGACTTTTCCTCATCACCCCTCCACTTT. As protein: CASSQDWDFSSSPLHF.

This clonotype was detected many times. The V gene is TRBV4-3, the J gene TRBJ2-1; D gene uncertain. Trimming pared 4 bases from V and 5 bases from J, leaving 18 bases between. The CDR3 extends over 16 amino acids. CDR1 is LGHNA and CDR2 is YSLEER in the germline V gene. CDR3 in DNA: TGCGCCAGCAGCCCAGGACGGGTGCTGGTTCACAATGAGCAGTTCTTC. Translating gives CASSPGRVLVHNEQFF.

This clonotype was seen many times. CDR3 coding DNA: TGTGCCAGCAGCTTAGGCCCACAGTTTTATGGCTACACCTTC. Its protein product is CASSLGPQFYGYTF. The chain is built from TRBV7-8 and TRBJ1-2, with D unclear. V was pared by 1 base and J by 5 bases, with 11 bases between. Germline assignment: CDR1 SGHVS and CDR2 FQNEAQ. This CDR3 is built from 14 residues.

This clonotype was counted ten times or more. This chain links TRBV6-2 or TRBV6-3 with TRBJ1-1; 9 positions match TRBD1. CDR1 and CDR2 (germline): MNHEY, SVGEGT. Trimming cost V 4 bases and J 3 bases; bases outside gene matches: 9. This CDR3 spans 16 amino acids. CDR3 nucleotide sequence: TGTGCCAGCAGTTTCCCTCGGACAGGGGTTGACACTGAAGCTTTCTTT. Translated, it gives CASSFPRTGVDTEAFF.

This clonotype was recorded at least ten times. The gene calls are TRBV3-1 and TRBJ2-1; D remains unclear. Germline V gene data show CDR1 as LGHDT and CDR2 as YNNKEL (reference sequence). V shed 1 base and J shed 3 bases, with 10 bases lying between them. The CDR3 runs to 15 residues. The CDR3 nucleotides read TGTGCCAGCAGCCAAGGGACGGAACGCTACAATGAGCAGTTCTTC. Residues: CASSQGTERYNEQFF.

This clonotype has ten or more counts. The genes are TRBV20-1 and TRBJ2-1; unclear D gene. V lost 1 base and J 3 bases, leaving 7 bases between the germline ends. There are 13 residues in the CDR3. Germline CDR1 reads DFQATT; CDR2 reads SNEGSKA (reference sequence). The CDR3 here is CSARVRDYNEQFF. The DNA of the CDR3 is TGCAGTGCTAGAGTAAGGGACTACAATGAGCAGTTCTTC.

Ten or more counts support this clonotype. The chain is built from TRBV12-3 or TRBV12-4 and TRBJ2-1; 13 bases line up with TRBD2. This CDR3 is 15 amino acids long. V was pared by 6 bases and J by 9 bases, with 8 bases of the junction left unmatched. The CDR3 region has the DNA TGTGCCAGCAGACGGGGGACTAGCGGGAAACCTGAGCAGTTCTTC. Translating gives CASRRGTSGKPEQFF.

This clonotype was seen ten or more times. The chain has TRBV12-3 or TRBV12-4 and TRBJ2-2; possibly TRBD2 for D (5 bases). V was clipped by 7 bases and J by 7 bases, with 16 bases between them. There are 14 residues in the CDR3. DNA for the CDR3: TGTGCCAGCACTCCCCTAAGCGGCGGCGGGGAGCTGTTTTTT. It translates to CASTPLSGGGELFF.

This clonotype was observed many times. The gene calls are TRBV12-3 or TRBV12-4 and TRBJ1-5; D might be TRBD1 (5 bases). Deletions cut 3 bases from V and 0 bases from J, with 15 bases between. CDR3 length equals 17 residues. The chain's CDR3 is CASSLHGDDYSNQPQHF. In nucleotides, the CDR3 is TGTGCCAGCAGTTTGCACGGGGACGACTATAGCAATCAGCCCCAGCATTTT.

The table lists this clonotype with a few counts. The gene calls are TRBV7-9 and TRBJ2-1; TRBD2 aligns across 11 bases. J gave up 10 bases and V 3 bases, and 5 bases lay outside the gene matches. Germline CDR1 is SEHNR and CDR2 is FQNEAQ (reference sequence). The CDR3 sequence is 14 residues long. The CDR3 sequence: CASSLLAGGWEQFF. DNA of the CDR3: TGTGCCAGCAGCTTGCTAGCGGGAGGTTGGGAGCAGTTCTTC. Complete variable domain (other parts from reference TRBV7-9 and TRBJ2-1): DTGVSQNPRHKITKRGQNVTFRCDPISEHNRLYWYRQTLGQGPEFLTYFQNEAQLEKSRLLSDRFSAERPKGSFSTLEIQRTEQGDSAMYLCASSLLAGGWEQFFGPGTRLTVL.

This clonotype occurred many times. This chain uses TRBV6-2 or TRBV6-3 with TRBJ1-3, with no clear D. Looked up from germline, CDR1 is MNHEY and CDR2 is SVGEGT. V was pared by 5 bases and J by 2 bases, with 4 bases between. The CDR3 consists of 12 residues. The DNA for the CDR3 is TGTGCCAGCAGTCCGACTGGAAACACCATATATTTT. Its translation is CASSPTGNTIYF.

This clonotype was seen many times. The chain links TRBV5-1 to TRBJ2-7; D possibly corresponds to TRBD2 (6 bases). This CDR3 has 12 amino acids. Germline V gene data show CDR1 as SGHRS and CDR2 as YFSETQ. Trimming removed 3 bases from V and 7 bases from J, with 11 bases in between. CDR3 sequence: CASSWAGREQYF. The CDR3 nucleotides are TGCGCCAGCAGCTGGGCAGGGAGGGAGCAGTACTTC.

This clonotype was seen at least ten times. The genes are TRBV3-1 and TRBJ2-1; 13 nucleotides agree with TRBD2. The CDR3 spans 19 residues. Germline trimming cut 6 bases from V and 4 bases from J; bases unmatched to any gene: 15. Germline V CDR1 and CDR2: LGHDT, YNNKEL (reference sequence). The CDR3 spells CASRKDRGTSGTLYNEQFF. CDR3 nucleotides: TGTGCCAGCAGAAAGGACAGGGGGACTAGCGGGACGTTATACAATGAGCAGTTCTTC.

This clonotype was detected ten times or more. CDR3 sequence (DNA): TGCAGCGTAAGACAAGGAACTAACTATGGCTACACCTTC. As protein: CSVRQGTNYGYTF. The chain is built from TRBV29-1 and TRBJ1-2; D uncertain. Germline V lookup: CDR1 SQVTM, CDR2 ANQGSEA. The CDR3 sequence is 13 residues long. V was clipped by 6 bases and J by 0 bases, with 11 bases between them.

This clonotype was seen at least ten times. The chain has TRBV9 and TRBJ1-5; TRBD1 might be the D (5 bases). Germline V gives CDR1 SGDLS, CDR2 YYNGEE. This CDR3 region has 14 residues. V gave up 0 bases and J gave up 9 bases, with 13 bases separating them. CDR3 sequence reads: CASSVGGGYRPQHF. CDR3 sequence (DNA): TGTGCCAGCAGCGTAGGGGGCGGATACAGGCCCCAGCATTTT.

This clonotype was found many times. The chain has TRBV4-1 and TRBJ1-2, with D possibly being TRBD1 (5 bases). The germline CDR1 and CDR2 sequences are MGHRA and YSYEKL. Trimming stripped 3 bases from V and 2 bases from J, with 13 bases between. This CDR3 has 15 residues. CDR3 sequence: CASSHTPAGNYGYTF. The CDR3 nucleotides read TGCGCCAGCAGCCACACCCCCGCAGGGAACTATGGCTACACCTTC.

This clonotype has at least ten counts. This chain connects TRBV7-8 to TRBJ2-1; 13 bases agree with TRBD2. The germline CDR1 and CDR2 sequences are SGHVS and FQNEAQ. CDR3 size: 14 residues. The chain's CDR3 is CACSGTSGTNEQFF. The CDR3 DNA reads as TGTGCTTGTTCCGGGACTAGCGGGACCAATGAGCAGTTCTTC.

This clonotype has only a few counts. The rearrangement joins TRBV4-1 to TRBJ2-7; the D gene is possibly TRBD1 (6 bases). The CDR3 is 16 amino acids. CDR1 and CDR2 (germline): MGHRA, YSYEKL. V lost 0 bases to trimming and J lost 0 bases, with 12 bases between them. The CDR3 DNA reads TGCGCCAGCAGCCAAGATTATAGGGGGAGCTCCTACGAGCAGTACTTC. Translating it yields CASSQDYRGSSYEQYF.

This clonotype has at least ten counts. The chain is built from TRBV5-1 and TRBJ1-1; possible D gene TRBD1, 6 bases. V dropped 3 bases and J dropped 4 bases, with 10 bases sitting between them. CDR1 and CDR2 (germline): SGHRS, YFSETQ. This CDR3 region has 13 residues. The CDR3 DNA is TGCGCCAGCAGCTCTGGACAGACCACTGAAGCTTTCTTT. It yields the protein CASSSGQTTEAFF.